These 27 T cell receptor beta chains came from one sample sequenced in a study of blood T cell repertoires in COVID-19. TCRdb's table, derived via immunoSEQ multiplex PCR, lists solely in-frame clones and lacks some. The sample contains approximately 400,000 clones, 88% of which appear only once. Source material: PBMCs or T cells enriched from blood (not recorded which). All receptors derive from a woman between 18 and 30 years old who had recovered from COVID-19.

This clone was seen a single time. The chain employs TRBV6-5 and TRBJ1-2, with D tentatively TRBD1 (6 bases). This CDR3 has 15 amino acids. With 4 bases removed from V and 5 bases from J, the gap between germline ends came to 17 bases. The germline CDR1 and CDR2 sequences are MNHEY and SVGAGI. As DNA, the CDR3 is TGTGCCAGCAGTTTCCTGACAGGAACTGTATATGGCTACACCTTC. It yields the protein CASSFLTGTVYGYTF.

The count of this clone is one. The chain couples TRBV9 to TRBJ1-5; the D is unclear. Germline values: CDR1 SGDLS, CDR2 YYNGEE. This CDR3 comprises 15 residues. V was pared by 3 bases and J by 4 bases, with 14 bases between. The CDR3 sequence is CASSGETAGNQPQHF. Written as DNA, the CDR3 is TGTGCCAGCAGCGGGGAGACCGCGGGAAATCAGCCCCAGCATTTT. Combining the CDR3 with reference TRBV9 and TRBJ1-5 gives the whole variable domain DSGVTQTPKHLITATGQRVTLRCSPRSGDLSVYWYQQSLDQGLQFLIQYYNGEERAKGNILERFSAQQFPDLHSELNLSSLELGDSALYFCASSGETAGNQPQHFGDGTRLSIL.

The chain employs TRBV5-1 and TRBJ1-3; 7 bases are shared with TRBD1. The length of the CDR3 is 18 residues. The V and J ends lost 4 bases and 1 base, in that order; junction bases with no gene match: 14. Germline V gives CDR1 SGHRS, CDR2 YFSETQ. The DNA of the CDR3 is TGCGCCAGCAGCCTACAGGGGCCCCTGGGCGAGTCTGGAAACACCATATATTTT. It encodes CASSLQGPLGESGNTIYF. Complete variable domain (other parts from reference TRBV5-1 and TRBJ1-3): KAGVTQTPRYLIKTRGQQVTLSCSPISGHRSVSWYQQTPGQGLQFLFEYFSETQRNKGNFPGRFSGRQFSNSRSEMNVSTLELGDSALYLCASSLQGPLGESGNTIYFGEGSWLTVV.

The chain combines TRBV27 with TRBJ1-2, with D perhaps matching TRBD1 (6 bases). This CDR3 has 17 residues. Trimming took off 2 bases at V and 2 bases at J, with 18 bases between the two ends. The germline gives CDR1 MNHEY, CDR2 SMNVEV (reference sequence). In DNA, the CDR3 is TGTGCCAGCAGTTTAGCTGGGGCCAGGGGAGTAAACTATGGCTACACCTTC. It encodes CASSLAGARGVNYGYTF.

The CDR3 reads CASSSGQGDSPLHF. The CDR3 bases are TGTGCCAGCTCAAGTGGTCAGGGGGATTCACCCCTCCACTTT. The chain links TRBV18 to TRBJ1-6, with TRBD1 identical over 7 bases. The CDR3 is 14 residues long. Germline assignment: CDR1 KGHSH and CDR2 LQKENI. The trim removed 5 bases at V and 8 bases at J, leaving 6 bases unmatched.

This sequence joins TRBV9 and TRBJ1-5; D might be TRBD1 (5 bases). The CDR3 is 15 residues long. CDR1 is SGDLS and CDR2 is YYNGEE in the germline V gene. V dropped 3 bases and J dropped 0 bases, with 10 bases sitting between them. The CDR3 region has the DNA TGTGCCAGCAGCGGCGGGGGGGTTAGCAATCAGCCCCAGCATTTT. It yields the protein CASSGGGVSNQPQHF.

This clone was seen once. The chain is built from TRBV6-6 and TRBJ2-7, with D tentatively TRBD1 (5 bases). The CDR3 runs 16 residues. Germline assignment: CDR1 MNHNY and CDR2 SVGAGI (reference sequence). Trimming took off 4 bases at V and 0 bases at J, with 16 bases between the two ends. In nucleotides, the CDR3 is TGTGCCAGCAGTTCATTTGGACATCCCAGCTCCTACGAGCAGTACTTC. This sequence encodes CASSSFGHPSSYEQYF.

The chain is built from TRBV5-1 and TRBJ1-1; 7 nucleotides agree with TRBD1. CDR1 SGHRS and CDR2 YFSETQ come from the germline V gene. Trimming at V came to 4 bases and at J to 5 bases, leaving 11 bases not matched to a gene. The CDR3 runs 15 residues. The CDR3 sequence is CASSPKDRMGTEAFF. CDR3 DNA: TGCGCCAGCAGCCCAAAGGACAGGATGGGAACTGAAGCTTTCTTT.

The chain joins TRBV10-3 to TRBJ2-5, with 16 bases identical to TRBD2. From germline, CDR1 is ENHRY and CDR2 SYGVKD. The J segment lost 5 bases and the V segment lost 4 bases, leaving 4 bases of the junction unmatched. CDR3 length: 16 amino acids. This CDR3 reads CAISGGTSGGAETQYF. The CDR3 DNA reads as TGTGCCATCAGTGGTGGGACTAGCGGGGGGGCGGAGACCCAGTACTTC.

The rearrangement joins TRBV19 to TRBJ1-2; 7 bases map to TRBD1. This CDR3 spans 14 amino acids. The V gene end was trimmed by 3 bases and the J gene end by 4 bases; junction bases not matched to a gene: 5. Germline CDR1 reads LNHDA; CDR2 reads SQIVND (reference sequence). The CDR3 bases are TGTGCCAGTAGTATCGACAGGGCGTTCTATGGCTACACCTTC. Its translation: CASSIDRAFYGYTF.

V gene TRBV2 combines with J gene TRBJ1-2, with 9 bases fitting TRBD1. Germline loops: CDR1 SNHLY, CDR2 FYNNEI. This CDR3 spans 15 amino acids. V trimming: 6 bases; J trimming: 7 bases; junction bases outside the gene matches: 12. CDR3 in DNA: TGTGCCAGCAGAGGGGGGGGACAGGGAACGACTGGCTACACCTTC. It encodes CASRGGGQGTTGYTF.

The chain joins TRBV5-4 to TRBJ2-7; perhaps TRBD1 as D (6 bases). Germline CDR1 SGHNT, CDR2 YYREEE (reference sequence). The length of the CDR3 is 15 residues. V lost 5 bases and J 3 bases, leaving 18 bases between the germline ends. The CDR3 sequence: CASSLTGNPLYEQYF. The CDR3 coding sequence is TGTGCCAGCAGTTTGACAGGTAACCCTCTCTACGAGCAGTACTTC.

The V gene is TRBV4-1, the J gene TRBJ2-2, with 7 bases identical to TRBD1. V was clipped by 4 bases and J by 3 bases; unmatched bases: 5. CDR3 length equals 15 residues. Per the germline V gene, CDR1 is MGHRA and CDR2 is YSYEKL. CDR3 nucleotide sequence: TGCGCCAGCAGCCGACAGGGCGGAGACACCGGGGAGCTGTTTTTT. Encoded protein: CASSRQGGDTGELFF.

This chain joins TRBV9 and TRBJ2-2; 7 positions agree with TRBD1. This CDR3 is 13 amino acids long. V dropped 4 bases and J dropped 7; count of bases not matched to a gene: 4. Germline V lookup: CDR1 SGDLS, CDR2 YYNGEE. CDR3 DNA sequence: TGTGCCAGCAGCATACAGGGGAGCGGGGAGCTGTTTTTT. Its protein product is CASSIQGSGELFF.

The rearrangement uses TRBV7-2 and TRBJ2-5, with D unclear. Trimming shortened V by 2 bases and J by 0 bases, and 10 bases separated the two germline ends. The CDR3 has 15 amino acids. Germline CDR1 and CDR2: SGHTA and FQGNSA. The CDR3 region is CASSLSVEYQETQYF. DNA for the CDR3: TGTGCCAGCAGCTTATCGGTGGAGTACCAAGAGACCCAGTACTTC.

The gene calls are TRBV7-2 and TRBJ2-1; 10 bases line up with TRBD2. The length of the CDR3 is 18 residues. Germline V gives CDR1 SGHTA, CDR2 FQGNSA. With V trimmed by 1 base and J by 8 bases, 14 bases remained unmatched. The CDR3, as DNA: TGTGCCAGCAGCTTAGTGGGGCTAGCGGGGGCCTACCCCTATGAGCAGTTCTTC. It codes for CASSLVGLAGAYPYEQFF.

The chain recombines TRBV18 with TRBJ2-2; 8 bases align to TRBD1. The V gene's germline CDR1 is KGHSH and CDR2 LQKENI. V dropped 3 bases and J dropped 6; count of bases not matched to a gene: 27. The CDR3 contains 22 residues. The DNA for the CDR3 is TGTGCCAGCTCACCGCGCGCAACTGGGTACACCGGGACAGGATCACGGGCCGGGGAGCTGTTTTTT. Its protein is CASSPRATGYTGTGSRAGELFF.

The chain carries TRBV2 and TRBJ2-7; 9 bases align to TRBD2. The CDR3 contains 15 residues. Germline CDR1 SNHLY, CDR2 FYNNEI. The ends lost 5 bases at V and 6 bases at J; junction bases unmatched: 11. CDR3 sequence: CASSLGLATSTEQYF. In DNA form, the CDR3 reads TGTGCCAGCAGTCTGGGACTAGCTACGTCGACCGAGCAGTACTTC.

There are a few counts of this clone. The CDR3 spells CASREGGNEKLFF. The CDR3 DNA is TGTGCCAGCCGAGAAGGGGGTAATGAAAAACTGTTTTTT. This chain connects TRBV28 to TRBJ1-4; the D gene is possibly TRBD1 (6 bases). V lost 8 bases and J lost 4, with 11 bases in between. The length of the CDR3 is 13 residues. Per germline, CDR1 MDHEN and CDR2 SYDVKM.

V gene TRBV6-5 combines with J gene TRBJ1-2; 10 bases are shared with TRBD1. The CDR3 runs 15 residues. Germline V gene data show CDR1 as MNHEY and CDR2 as SVGAGI. V shed 5 bases, J shed 8 bases, and the junction held 11 bases outside the gene matches. Here the CDR3 reads CASSPGQGGIGGYTF. As DNA, the CDR3 is TGTGCCAGCAGTCCCGGACAGGGGGGAATAGGAGGCTACACCTTC.

The V call is TRBV19, the J call TRBJ1-2, with a weak D call TRBD1 (5 bases). Deletions cut 5 bases from V and 8 bases from J, with 15 bases between. CDR1 is LNHDA, CDR2 SQIVND, per germline (reference sequence). There are 13 residues in the CDR3. CDR3 sequence: CASSARQGRGYTF. For the CDR3, the DNA is TGTGCCAGTAGTGCTAGGCAGGGAAGAGGCTACACCTTC.

The chain links TRBV4-3 to TRBJ1-1; no firm D call. Germline loops: CDR1 LGHNA, CDR2 YSLEER. The V gene lost 0 bases and the J gene lost 0 bases, with 5 bases spanning the gap. The CDR3 sequence is 14 residues long. The CDR3 protein is CASSQDVMNTEAFF. CDR3 sequence (DNA): TGCGCCAGCAGCCAAGATGTCATGAACACTGAAGCTTTCTTT.

This chain connects TRBV5-1 to TRBJ1-4; maybe TRBD1 (6 bases). V lost 2 bases to trimming and J lost 6 bases, with 14 bases between them. CDR3 length: 15 residues. Germline V gene lookup returns CDR1 SGHRS and CDR2 YFSETQ. This CDR3 is CASSFQGFLDEKLFF. CDR3 bases: TGCGCCAGCAGCTTCCAGGGGTTTCTCGATGAAAAACTGTTTTTT.

In this sample, this clone turned up once. The V call is TRBV7-9, the J call TRBJ1-1, with unresolved D. The length of the CDR3 is 15 residues. Between the trimmed V and J ends, which lost 2 bases and 1 base, there was a span of 11 bases. Germline assignment: CDR1 SEHNR and CDR2 FQNEAQ (reference sequence). The CDR3 sequence: CASSLQVGTNTEAFF. In DNA form, the CDR3 reads TGTGCCAGCAGCTTACAGGTTGGCACGAACACTGAAGCTTTCTTT.

The V gene is TRBV6-5, the J gene TRBJ2-7; D unresolved. V was clipped by 2 bases and J by 2 bases, with 10 bases between them. Per the germline V gene, CDR1 is MNHEY and CDR2 is SVGAGI. CDR3 length: 14 residues. The CDR3 coding sequence is TGTGCCAGCAGTTACACCCAGGCAACCTACGAGCAGTACTTC. This codes for CASSYTQATYEQYF.

CDR3 region: CASSSRQQMVFTEAFF. The CDR3 DNA reads as TGTGCCAGTAGCAGCAGGCAACAAATGGTTTTCACTGAAGCTTTCTTT. This chain uses TRBV19 with TRBJ1-1, with D uncertain. Per the germline V gene, CDR1 is LNHDA and CDR2 is SQIVND (reference sequence). This CDR3 is built from 16 residues. V shed 6 bases and J shed 4 bases, with 21 bases lying between them.

The V gene is TRBV7-8, the J gene TRBJ2-5, with D tentatively TRBD2 (6 bases). The germline V gene encodes CDR1 SGHVS and CDR2 FQNEAQ. Trimming stripped 7 bases from V and 2 bases from J, with 11 bases between. CDR3 length: 13 amino acids. CDR3 DNA sequence: TGTGCCAGCACCCTCGCGGGACAAGAGACCCAGTACTTC. Residues: CASTLAGQETQYF.